Listed below are T cell receptor beta chains from one sample, sequenced in a study of cytotoxic CD8 clonotypes in ibrutinib-treated CLL. The protocol was immunoSEQ multiplex PCR, while the TCRdb copy is restricted to in-frame clones and leaves out a portion. Here the sample spans about 140,000 clones, less than 95% being singletons. This specimen consisted of PBMCs, obtained after 12 months of ibrutinib treatment. The receptor set was obtained from a human donor with chronic lymphocytic leukemia. CDR3s include the opening cysteine and the closing phenylalanine or tryptophan. D genes are given only for firm matches. Size values are once, few and many counts, or a class for expanded clones, and some rows have none.

V: TRBV7-9
D: NA
size: NA
length: 14
J: TRBJ1-1
CDR3: CASSLTQGRVEAFF
DNA: TGTGCCAGCAGCCTTACCCAGGGGAGAGTTGAAGCTTTCTTT

V: TRBV9
D: NA
size: NA
length: 16
J: TRBJ2-1
CDR3: CASSVASGGPADEQFF
DNA: TGTGCCAGCAGCGTAGCTTCTGGAGGTCCGGCCGATGAGCAGTTCTTC

V: TRBV27
D: NA
size: NA
length: 13
J: TRBJ2-7
CDR3: CASSPGTVYEQYF
DNA: TGTGCCAGCAGTCCCGGGACGGTGTACGAGCAGTACTTC

V: TRBV7-2
D: NA
size: NA
length: 13
J: TRBJ2-3
CDR3: CASSFTTSDTQYF
DNA: TGTGCCAGCAGCTTCACCACTAGCGATACGCAGTATTTT

V: TRBV5-1
D: TRBD1
size: NA
length: 14
J: TRBJ1-2
CDR3: CASSLGDRAYGYTF
DNA: TGCGCCAGCAGCTTGGGGGACAGGGCCTATGGCTACACCTTC

V: TRBV7-3
D: NA
size: NA
length: 15
J: TRBJ2-3
CDR3: CASSPSPGRDDTQYF
DNA: TGTGCCAGCAGCCCTAGCCCCGGGAGAGACGATACGCAGTATTTT

V: TRBV21-1
D: NA
size: NA
length: 12
J: TRBJ2-7
CDR3: CASSKGGYEQYF
DNA: TGTGCCAGCAGCAAAGGGGGCTACGAGCAGTACTTC

V: TRBV19
D: NA
size: NA
length: 15
J: TRBJ2-1
CDR3: CASSSAQGGWNEQFF
DNA: TGTGCCAGTAGTTCGGCCCAGGGCGGGTGGAATGAGCAGTTCTTC

V: TRBV4-1
D: NA
size: NA
length: 14
J: TRBJ2-3
CDR3: CASSDPRETDTQYF
DNA: TGCGCCAGCAGCGACCCTAGGGAGACAGATACGCAGTATTTT

V: TRBV5-1
D: NA
size: NA
length: 14
J: TRBJ1-4
CDR3: CASSLEGSNEKLFF
DNA: TGCGCCAGCAGCTTGGAGGGATCTAATGAAAAACTGTTTTTT

V: TRBV27
D: NA
size: NA
length: 16
J: TRBJ2-7
CDR3: CASSSLGRDSSYEQYF
DNA: TGTGCCAGCAGTTCCCTGGGGAGGGACAGCTCCTACGAGCAGTACTTC

V: TRBV19
D: TRBD2
size: NA
length: 17
J: TRBJ2-3
CDR3: CASSIPRLAGAEDTQYF
DNA: TGTGCCAGTAGTATTCCCCGGCTAGCGGGAGCTGAAGATACGCAGTATTTT

V: TRBV28
D: NA
size: NA
length: 16
J: TRBJ2-2
CDR3: CASSFPSRVGTGELFF
DNA: TGTGCCAGCAGTTTCCCCTCCAGGGTTGGTACCGGGGAGCTGTTTTTT

V: TRBV27
D: NA
size: once
length: 14
J: TRBJ1-5
CDR3: CASSVQGPERPQHF
DNA: TGTGCCAGCAGTGTCCAGGGGCCCGAGAGGCCCCAGCATTTT

V: TRBV29-1
D: NA
size: NA
length: 10
J: TRBJ1-1
CDR3: CSVQRQRAFF
DNA: TGCAGCGTTCAGCGACAAAGAGCTTTCTTT

V: TRBV18
D: NA
size: NA
length: 13
J: TRBJ1-1
CDR3: CASSPQGGTEAFF
DNA: TGTGCCAGCTCACCACAGGGGGGGACTGAAGCTTTCTTT

V: TRBV11-2
D: TRBD2
size: NA
length: 17
J: TRBJ2-2
CDR3: CASRTPAGGTNTGELFF
DNA: TGTGCCAGCAGGACACCAGCGGGAGGGACGAACACCGGGGAGCTGTTTTTT

V: TRBV14
D: NA
size: NA
length: 16
J: TRBJ1-3
CDR3: CASSLQRWGRGNTIYF
DNA: TGTGCCAGCAGCCTCCAAAGGTGGGGGCGCGGAAACACCATATATTTT

V: TRBV5-1
D: NA
size: NA
length: 13
J: TRBJ2-2
CDR3: CASSLVGSGELFF
DNA: TGCGCCAGCAGCTTGGTAGGGTCCGGGGAGCTGTTTTTT

V: TRBV7-2
D: TRBD1
size: NA
length: 14
J: TRBJ1-1
CDR3: CASSLTGGETEAFF
DNA: TGTGCCAGCAGCTTGACAGGGGGAGAAACTGAAGCTTTCTTT

V: TRBV7-2
D: NA
size: NA
length: 13
J: TRBJ2-7
CDR3: CASSFTKVGEQYF
DNA: TGTGCCAGCAGCTTTACTAAAGTGGGCGAGCAGTACTTC

V: TRBV2
D: NA
size: NA
length: 14
J: TRBJ2-7
CDR3: CASSLTGTPYEQYF
DNA: TGTGCCAGCAGCTTAACCGGGACACCATACGAGCAGTACTTC

V: TRBV27
D: NA
size: NA
length: 17
J: TRBJ2-2
CDR3: CASSNPSLLVVTGELFF
DNA: TGTGCCAGCAGTAACCCGAGTTTACTAGTCGTTACCGGGGAGCTGTTTTTT

V: TRBV7-9
D: NA
size: NA
length: 15
J: TRBJ1-2
CDR3: CASSLAAAANYGYTF
DNA: TGTGCCAGCAGCTTAGCTGCGGCAGCTAACTATGGCTACACCTTC